The 24 T cell receptor beta chains given below trace back to one sample, sequenced in a study of cytomegalovirus exposure and HLA in healthy donors. Use of 60 Vbeta and 13 Jbeta primers characterized the PCR. Sequencing was performed with immunoSEQ multiplex PCR; in TCRdb, only in-frame clones are kept and a portion is missing. Among 200,000 to 250,000 clones listed, about 80% were seen once. Sequencing input: PBMCs. The receptor source for this set is a woman in her forties in good health and CMV-seronegative.

The gene calls are TRBV18 and TRBJ2-7; 9 nucleotides match TRBD1. After removal of 3 bases from V and 6 bases from J, the junction contained 3 bases not matched to a gene. Germline-derived CDR1 and CDR2 are KGHSH and LQKENI. The CDR3 consists of 13 residues. CDR3 region: CASSPGQGAEQYF. CDR3 DNA: TGTGCCAGCTCACCGGGACAGGGTGCCGAGCAGTACTTC.

The V and J genes are TRBV4-2 and TRBJ2-5, with unresolved D. Gene TRBJ2-7 matches the end of the DNA better, so the J call may be wrong. The CDR3 has 14 residues. Germline loops: CDR1 LGHNA, CDR2 YNFKEQ. The CDR3 here is CASSPPAGAYEQYF. For the CDR3, the DNA is TGTGCCAGCAGCCCCCCGGCTGGGGCCTACGAGCAGTACTTC.

This chain joins TRBV7-2 and TRBJ1-3; D remains ambiguous. This CDR3 is built from 15 residues. From germline, CDR1 is SGHTA and CDR2 FQGNSA. V was cut by 7 bases and J by 1 base, with 14 bases left in between. DNA for the CDR3: TGTGCCAGCACCTTCCGGACGGGATCTGGAAACACCATATATTTT. Protein product: CASTFRTGSGNTIYF.

The chain recombines TRBV29-1 with TRBJ2-5; D remains unclear. V gave up 5 bases and J gave up 1 base, with 5 bases separating them. The CDR3 is 11 amino acids. Per the germline V gene, CDR1 is SQVTM and CDR2 is ANQGSEA. CDR3 sequence: CSVRLQETQYF. CDR3 in DNA: TGCAGCGTTAGACTCCAAGAGACCCAGTACTTC.

The V and J genes are TRBV7-3 and TRBJ1-1; D may be TRBD1 (5 bases). With 5 bases removed from V and 1 base from J, the gap between germline ends came to 17 bases. Germline V lookup: CDR1 SGHTA, CDR2 FQGTGA. This CDR3 has 16 residues. This CDR3 reads CASSLIPGGRNTEAFF. For the CDR3, the DNA is TGTGCCAGCAGCCTAATCCCCGGGGGTCGGAACACTGAAGCTTTCTTT.

Concerning this clone itself: In the same sample, other DNA sequences code for this CDR3. The chain carries TRBV14 and TRBJ2-7; tentatively, D is TRBD2 (6 bases). The CDR3 runs 13 residues. Trimming removed 4 bases from V and 3 bases from J, with 10 bases in between. Germline V gene data show CDR1 as SGHDN and CDR2 as FVKESK. CDR3 in amino acids: CASSPSGSYEQYF. The CDR3 DNA follows: TGTGCCAGCAGCCCCTCCGGGAGCTACGAGCAGTACTTC. Variable domain in full (rest from reference TRBV14 and TRBJ2-7): EAGVTQFPSHSVIEKGQTVTLRCDPISGHDNLYWYRRVMGKEIKFLLHFVKESKQDESGMPNNRFLAERTGGTYSTLKVQPAELEDSGVYFCASSPSGSYEQYFGPGTRLTVT.

V is TRBV7-2 and J is TRBJ2-7; D is undetermined. This CDR3 contains 13 residues. The germline V and J ends were trimmed by 5 bases and 4 bases, with 12 bases remaining between them. The germline gives CDR1 SGHTA, CDR2 FQGNSA. The CDR3 region is CASSESAVYEQYF. In nucleotides, the CDR3 is TGTGCCAGCAGCGAGAGTGCGGTTTACGAGCAGTACTTC.

The chain combines TRBV7-9 with TRBJ2-7, with 7 bases matching TRBD1. The CDR3 has 13 amino acids. J gave up 2 bases and V 6 bases, and 4 bases lay outside the gene matches. Germline values: CDR1 SEHNR, CDR2 FQNEAQ (reference sequence). CDR3: CASRPGQTYEQYF. The CDR3, as DNA: TGTGCCAGCAGGCCGGGACAGACCTACGAGCAGTACTTC.

The chain employs TRBV27 and TRBJ1-1; the match to TRBD1 covers 10 bases. In germline, CDR1 is MNHEY, CDR2 SMNVEV (reference sequence). V trimming: 5 bases; J trimming: 10 bases; junction bases outside the gene matches: 7. The length of the CDR3 is 13 residues. CDR3 protein: CASSVDRGVGAFF. CDR3 DNA: TGTGCCAGCAGTGTGGACAGGGGGGTAGGAGCTTTCTTT.

This chain links TRBV28 with TRBJ2-3; TRBD1 is a possible D gene (5 bases). Trimming removed 8 bases from V and 6 bases from J, with 9 bases in between. CDR3 length: 11 amino acids. Germline V gives CDR1 MDHEN, CDR2 SYDVKM. CDR3 residues: CASLHRDTQYF. The CDR3 DNA sequence: TGTGCCAGCCTCCACAGGGATACGCAGTATTTT.

This clone has only one observation. The CDR3 sequence: CASSVGEDPYGYTF. The CDR3 DNA reads as TGTGCCAGCAGCGTAGGGGAGGACCCCTATGGCTACACCTTC. J is TRBJ1-2 and V is TRBV9; D is undetermined. This CDR3 region has 14 residues. From germline, CDR1 is SGDLS and CDR2 YYNGEE. Trimming shortened V by 0 bases and J by 4 bases, and 10 bases separated the two germline ends.

The V and J genes are TRBV27 and TRBJ2-7; possible D gene TRBD1, 7 bases. V was cut by 6 bases and J by 7 bases, with 22 bases left in between. Germline values: CDR1 MNHEY, CDR2 SMNVEV (reference sequence). The CDR3 consists of 15 residues. Written as DNA, the CDR3 is TGTGCCAGCAGGCCGAATCAGGGGGGCGGACTTGAGCAGTACTTC. Amino acids: CASRPNQGGGLEQYF.

V gene TRBV23-1 combines with J gene TRBJ2-7; 8 nucleotides line up with TRBD1. TRBV23-1 is identified as an open reading frame with a role that is uncertain. J was trimmed by 0 bases and V by 6 bases; bases with no gene match: 7. The CDR3 loop spans 15 amino acids. CDR3 region: CASRSSGQASYEQYF. For the CDR3, the DNA is TGCGCCAGCAGATCCTCGGGACAGGCCTCCTACGAGCAGTACTTC.

The rearrangement joins TRBV6-5 to TRBJ1-1; D ambiguous. Trimming pared 0 bases from V and 1 base from J, leaving 9 bases between. CDR3 length equals 15 residues. CDR1 and CDR2 from the germline V gene are MNHEY and SVGAGI. CDR3 in DNA: TGTGCCAGCAGTTACTCGAAAACAGCGAACACTGAAGCTTTCTTT. It encodes CASSYSKTANTEAFF.

The chain couples TRBV21-1 to TRBJ1-1; TRBD1 is the table's D call and was not checked against the DNA. TRBV21-1 represents a pseudogene. There are 15 residues in the CDR3. This chain's CDR3 is CASSRQGPSNTEAFF. CDR3 sequence (DNA): TGTGCCAGCAGCAGACAGGGTCCCTCGAACACTGAAGCTTTCTTT.

The rearrangement uses TRBV18 and TRBJ1-4; 8 nucleotides align to TRBD1. J lost 5 bases, V lost 3 bases, and 5 bases had no gene match. The CDR3 runs to 15 residues. The germline V gene encodes CDR1 KGHSH and CDR2 LQKENI. Here the CDR3 DNA reads TGTGCCAGCTCACCGGATCGGACAGGGAATGAAAAACTGTTTTTT. This codes for CASSPDRTGNEKLFF.

V usage is TRBV21-1 and J usage is TRBJ2-1; no DNA check was done on the table's D call, TRBD1. TRBV21-1 is deemed a pseudogene. The CDR3 is made up of 16 amino acids. The CDR3 nucleotides are TGTGCCAGCAGCACTTCGACAGACTTGATGAACAATGAGCAGTTCTTC. Its protein is CASSTSTDLMNNEQFF.

The J gene is TRBJ2-2, the V gene TRBV2; D is uncertain. This CDR3 spans 14 amino acids. Trimming took 4 bases from V and 4 from J, leaving 10 bases between them. Germline V lookup: CDR1 SNHLY, CDR2 FYNNEI. The CDR3 is CASSVKQSTGELFF. CDR3 coding DNA: TGTGCCAGCAGTGTAAAACAGAGCACCGGGGAGCTGTTTTTT.

The V and J genes are TRBV10-3 and TRBJ2-7; tentative D call: TRBD1 (5 bases). The CDR3 is 14 residues long. Germline V gene lookup returns CDR1 ENHRY and CDR2 SYGVKD. V lost 5 bases to trimming and J lost 5 bases, with 16 bases between them. The CDR3 DNA is TGTGCCATCAGTCCCGGACGGCAGGGCCACGAGCAGTACTTC. Encoded protein: CAISPGRQGHEQYF.

This chain connects TRBV4-3 to TRBJ2-3; 10 bases agree with TRBD2. With V trimmed by 7 bases and J by 4 bases, 11 bases remained unmatched. The germline V gene encodes CDR1 LGHNA and CDR2 YSLEER. The CDR3 runs to 16 residues. The CDR3 DNA reads TGCGCCAGCAAACCCATAGCGGGGGGAAGGCCAGATACGCAGTATTTT. Translation gives CASKPIAGGRPDTQYF.

The CDR3 loop is CAWSVGTGGSPLHF. CDR3 bases: TGTGCCTGGAGTGTAGGGACAGGGGGATCACCCCTCCACTTT. This chain joins TRBV30 and TRBJ1-6; 11 bases line up with TRBD1. The CDR3 is 14 residues long. With 0 bases clipped from V and 10 bases from J, the junction kept 2 bases outside the gene matches. CDR1 is GTSNPN, CDR2 SVGIG, per germline (reference sequence).

The rearrangement uses TRBV9 and TRBJ1-3; D might be TRBD1 (5 bases). The CDR3 length is 16 residues. The V gene's germline CDR1 is SGDLS and CDR2 YYNGEE. Trimming pared 0 bases from V and 3 bases from J, leaving 13 bases between. The CDR3 DNA reads as TGTGCCAGCAGCGTAGAAGGGGAGGGAAATGGAAACACCATATATTTT. Its translation is CASSVEGEGNGNTIYF.

The chain joins TRBV5-4 to TRBJ2-5; 9 positions agree with TRBD1. V shed 4 bases, J shed 5 bases, and the junction held 6 bases outside the gene matches. Germline CDR1 is SGHNT and CDR2 is YYREEE (reference sequence). The CDR3 sequence is 14 residues long. The CDR3 DNA reads as TGTGCCAGCAGCCAAGACAGGGGGATCGAGACCCAGTACTTC. Translating gives CASSQDRGIETQYF.

This clone is a singleton in its sample. The rearrangement uses TRBV2 and TRBJ2-7, with 9 nucleotides matching TRBD1. This CDR3 is built from 14 residues. Per the germline V gene, CDR1 is SNHLY and CDR2 is FYNNEI. The trim removed 7 bases at V and 7 bases at J, leaving 11 bases unmatched. CDR3 loop: CASTLWGQGGEQYF. Here the CDR3 DNA reads TGTGCCAGCACCCTATGGGGACAGGGCGGAGAGCAGTACTTC.